Included here is one T cell receptor (beta chain) sequence, with context. Its antigen remains unidentified. This CDR3 contains 15 residues. Germline V gene sequence: CDR1 SEHNR, CDR2 FQNEAQ (reference sequence). Trimming took off 3 bases at V and 6 bases at J, with 14 bases between the two ends. The data are from a study of T cell responses to AZD1222 COVID-19 vaccine. Notes on the study in general: Spike-wide coverage was observed for vaccine-associated CD4 TCRs, with dominant responses at 160-218 and 743-854. Repertoires in all cases were sampled only once the peak T cell response had passed. A mostly white British donor set with more females was recruited, and clonal diversity was possibly underestimated.

Whether given at about 4 or about 12 weeks, second doses were pooled. Sequencing used immunoSEQ multiplex PCR; TCRdb keeps in-frame clones, though not all of them. The table has 70,000 or so clones, around four fifths seen once. V gene TRBV7-9 combines with J gene TRBJ2-2; D gene ambiguous. The sequencing here drew on peripheral blood, taken 28 days after the second AZD1222 dose. The source of this sequence is an adult who received the AZD1222 COVID-19 vaccine. The CDR3 protein is CASSFQNPYAGELFF. As DNA, the CDR3 is TGTGCCAGCAGCTTTCAGAATCCTTACGCCGGGGAGCTGTTTTTT.